These 9 T cell receptor beta chains came from one sample sequenced in a study of cytomegalovirus exposure and HLA in healthy donors. A multiplex PCR was run with 60 Vbeta primers and 13 Jbeta primers. The table came from immunoSEQ multiplex PCR; TCRdb's copy has only in-frame clones and leaves some out. The sample has more than 140,000 clones; about 75% are singletons. The sequenced sample was PBMCs. Source of these receptors: a male donor in good health and CMV-seronegative.

This chain joins TRBV6-5 and TRBJ1-5; a possible D gene is TRBD1 (6 bases). Trimming removed 10 bases from V and 2 bases from J, with 15 bases in between. Germline loops: CDR1 MNHEY, CDR2 SVGAGI. CDR3 length equals 14 residues. The CDR3 reads CATSRDTRNQPQHF. The CDR3 region has the DNA TGTGCCACCAGCCGGGACACCCGCAATCAGCCCCAGCATTTT.

This sequence joins TRBV12-5 and TRBJ2-3, with 11 bases lining up with TRBD2. CDR3 length equals 18 residues. V gave up 3 bases and J gave up 3 bases; unmatched junction bases: 11. The germline CDR1 and CDR2 sequences are LGHNT and FRNRAP. CDR3 amino acids: CASGFHGTSGLGTDTQYF. CDR3 DNA: TGTGCTAGTGGTTTCCACGGGACTAGCGGTCTTGGGACAGATACGCAGTATTTT.

The chain carries TRBV7-9 and TRBJ1-3; tentative D call: TRBD1 (5 bases). Germline V gene lookup returns CDR1 SEHNR and CDR2 FQNEAQ (reference sequence). Trimming left V 5 bases short and J 2 bases short, with 13 bases between. The CDR3 length is 15 residues. The CDR3 nucleotides are TGTGCCAGCAGCCCAGAGGCGGGACCTGGAAACACCATATATTTT. This gives the protein CASSPEAGPGNTIYF.

The chain joins TRBV2 to TRBJ1-6; 11 positions match TRBD1. In germline, CDR1 is SNHLY, CDR2 FYNNEI. Trimming took 6 bases from V and 8 from J; bases not matched to a gene: 12. There are 17 residues in the CDR3. The CDR3 DNA is TGTGCCAGCAGATGGACAGGGGGCTCTCAAATGGATTCACCCCTCCACTTT. It encodes CASRWTGGSQMDSPLHF.

This CDR3 is CASSYAVDTQYF. CDR3 nucleotide sequence: TGTGCCAGCAGTTACGCAGTAGATACGCAGTATTTT. The chain joins TRBV6-6 to TRBJ2-3; D call uncertain. Germline V gene data show CDR1 as MNHNY and CDR2 as SVGAGI (reference sequence). V was shortened by 2 bases and J by 5 bases, with 5 bases between the two germline ends. This CDR3 contains 12 residues.

V and J are TRBV27 and TRBJ2-2; the D is unclear. Trimming took 6 bases from V and 6 from J, leaving 11 bases between them. This CDR3 has 13 amino acids. CDR1 and CDR2 from the germline V gene are MNHEY and SMNVEV (reference sequence). The CDR3 DNA sequence: TGTGCCAGCAGCCGCCCGGTTCCCGGGGAGCTGTTTTTT. This translates into CASSRPVPGELFF.

J is TRBJ2-7 and V is TRBV7-9, with 13 bases lining up with TRBD2. This CDR3 comprises 17 residues. The V and J ends lost 0 bases and 1 base, in that order; junction bases with no gene match: 3. Germline V gene data show CDR1 as SEHNR and CDR2 as FQNEAQ (reference sequence). The CDR3 coding sequence is TGTGCCAGCAGCTTAGCGGGACTAGCGGGGATTTCCTACGAGCAGTACTTC. Translation: CASSLAGLAGISYEQYF. Variable domain in full (rest from reference TRBV7-9 and TRBJ2-7): DTGVSQNPRHKITKRGQNVTFRCDPISEHNRLYWYRQTLGQGPEFLTYFQNEAQLEKSRLLSDRFSAERPKGSFSTLEIQRTEQGDSAMYLCASSLAGLAGISYEQYFGPGTRLTVT.

The table lists this clone with a few counts. The V gene is TRBV18, the J gene TRBJ2-1; 10 bases line up with TRBD2. The V gene's germline CDR1 is KGHSH and CDR2 LQKENI. Trimming at V came to 4 bases and at J to 4 bases, leaving 4 bases not matched to a gene. The CDR3 extends over 15 amino acids. The CDR3 protein is CASSLASGGYNEQFF. The CDR3 DNA is TGTGCCAGCTCACTGGCTAGCGGGGGATACAATGAGCAGTTCTTC.

The rearrangement links TRBV5-1 to TRBJ1-4, with D uncertain. This CDR3 has 16 amino acids. The V end lost 0 bases, the J end lost 5 bases, and 14 bases lay between the germline ends. Germline V gene sequence: CDR1 SGHRS, CDR2 YFSETQ. The CDR3 spells CASSLGTGGRNEKLFF. CDR3 DNA sequence: TGCGCCAGCAGCTTGGGTACGGGTGGCAGAAATGAAAAACTGTTTTTT. Full variable domain (rest looked up from reference TRBV5-1 and TRBJ1-4): KAGVTQTPRYLIKTRGQQVTLSCSPISGHRSVSWYQQTPGQGLQFLFEYFSETQRNKGNFPGRFSGRQFSNSRSEMNVSTLELGDSALYLCASSLGTGGRNEKLFFGSGTQLSVL.